This T cell receptor beta chain is from a study of beta chain features in type 1 diabetes. The CDR3 consists of 13 residues. Unmatched junction bases numbered 2, after V lost 1 base and J lost 8 bases. The germline V gene encodes CDR1 SEHNR and CDR2 FQNEAQ (reference sequence). The investigators reverse transcribed all of the isolated RNA, so they sequenced expressed TCRB transcripts. Generated by immunoSEQ multiplex PCR, the TCRdb table keeps only in-frame clones and is missing some. The data contain about 280,000 clones, 15% of them singletons. General study findings and limits: For Type 1 diabetes patients, all four CD4+ subsets carried TCRB CDR3s that were moderately but significantly shorter.

With regard to this clone: The antigen remains unidentified.

The sequence derives from a man between 18 and 29 years old with type 1 diabetes. The J gene is TRBJ2-1, the V gene TRBV7-9; TRBD2 agrees at 7 bases. The sequenced material came from naive CD4+ T cells from blood. The CDR3 sequence is CASSLERDDEQFF. The CDR3, as DNA: TGTGCCAGCAGCTTAGAGCGGGATGATGAGCAGTTCTTC.